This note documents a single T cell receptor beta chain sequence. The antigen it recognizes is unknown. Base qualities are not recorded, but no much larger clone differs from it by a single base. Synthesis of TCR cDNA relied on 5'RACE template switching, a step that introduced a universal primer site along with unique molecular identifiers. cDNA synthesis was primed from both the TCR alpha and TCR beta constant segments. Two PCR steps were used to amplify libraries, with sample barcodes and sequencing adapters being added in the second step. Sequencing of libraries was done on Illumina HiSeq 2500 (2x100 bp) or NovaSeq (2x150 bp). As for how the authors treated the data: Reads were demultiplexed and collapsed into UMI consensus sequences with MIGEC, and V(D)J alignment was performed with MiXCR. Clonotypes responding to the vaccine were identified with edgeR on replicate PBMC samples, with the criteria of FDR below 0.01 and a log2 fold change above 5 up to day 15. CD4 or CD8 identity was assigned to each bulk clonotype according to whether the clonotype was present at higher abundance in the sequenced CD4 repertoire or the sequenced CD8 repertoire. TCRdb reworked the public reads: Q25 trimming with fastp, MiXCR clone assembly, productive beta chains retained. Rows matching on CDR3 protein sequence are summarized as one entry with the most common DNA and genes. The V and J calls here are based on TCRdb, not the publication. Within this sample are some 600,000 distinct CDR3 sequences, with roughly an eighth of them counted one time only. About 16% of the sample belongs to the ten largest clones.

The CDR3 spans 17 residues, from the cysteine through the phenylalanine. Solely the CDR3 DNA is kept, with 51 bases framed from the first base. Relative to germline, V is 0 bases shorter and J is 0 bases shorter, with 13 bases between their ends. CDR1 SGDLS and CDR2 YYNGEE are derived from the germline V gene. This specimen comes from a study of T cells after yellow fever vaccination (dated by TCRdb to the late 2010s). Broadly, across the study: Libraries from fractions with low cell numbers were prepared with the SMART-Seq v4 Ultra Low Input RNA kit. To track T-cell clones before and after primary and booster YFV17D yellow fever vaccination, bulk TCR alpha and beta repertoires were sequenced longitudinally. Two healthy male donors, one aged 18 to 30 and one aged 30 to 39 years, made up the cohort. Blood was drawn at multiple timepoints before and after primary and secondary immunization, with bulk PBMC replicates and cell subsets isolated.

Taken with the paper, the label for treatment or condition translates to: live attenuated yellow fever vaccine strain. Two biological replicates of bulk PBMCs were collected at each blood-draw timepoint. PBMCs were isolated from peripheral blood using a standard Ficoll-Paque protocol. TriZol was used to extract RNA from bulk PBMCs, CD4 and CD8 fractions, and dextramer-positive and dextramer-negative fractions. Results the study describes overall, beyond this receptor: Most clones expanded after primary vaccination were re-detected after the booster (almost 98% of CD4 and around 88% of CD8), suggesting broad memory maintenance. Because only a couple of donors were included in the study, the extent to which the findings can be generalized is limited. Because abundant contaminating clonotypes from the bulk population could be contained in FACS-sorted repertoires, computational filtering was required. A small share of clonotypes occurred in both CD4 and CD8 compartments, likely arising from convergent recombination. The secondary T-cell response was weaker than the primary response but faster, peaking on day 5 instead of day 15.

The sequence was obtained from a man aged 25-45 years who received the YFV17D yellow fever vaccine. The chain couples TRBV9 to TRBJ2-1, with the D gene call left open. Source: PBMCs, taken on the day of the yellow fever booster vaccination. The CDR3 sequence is CASSVAGLPSSYNEQFF. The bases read TGTGCCAGCAGCGTAGCTGGGCTCCCCAGCTCCTACAATGAGCAGTTCTTC. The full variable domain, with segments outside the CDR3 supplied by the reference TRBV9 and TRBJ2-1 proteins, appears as DSGVTQTPKHLITATGQRVTLRCSPRSGDLSVYWYQQSLDQGLQFLIQYYNGEERAKGNILERFSAQQFPDLHSELNLSSLELGDSALYFCASSVAGLPSSYNEQFFGPGTRLTVL.